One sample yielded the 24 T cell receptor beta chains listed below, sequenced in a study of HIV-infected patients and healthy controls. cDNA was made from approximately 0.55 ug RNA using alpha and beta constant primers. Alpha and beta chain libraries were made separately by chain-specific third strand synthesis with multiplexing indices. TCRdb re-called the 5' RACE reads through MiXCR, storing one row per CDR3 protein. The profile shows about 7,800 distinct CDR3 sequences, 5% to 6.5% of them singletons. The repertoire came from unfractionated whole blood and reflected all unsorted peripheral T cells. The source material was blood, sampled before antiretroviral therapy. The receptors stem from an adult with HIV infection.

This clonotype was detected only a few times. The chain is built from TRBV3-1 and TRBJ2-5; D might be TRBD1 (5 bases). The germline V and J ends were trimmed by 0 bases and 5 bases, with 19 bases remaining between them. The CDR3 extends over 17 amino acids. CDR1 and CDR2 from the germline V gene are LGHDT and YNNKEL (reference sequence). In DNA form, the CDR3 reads TGTGCCAGCAGCCAAGATCCTAATGGGGCTCTAGGTGAGACCCAGTACTTC. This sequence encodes CASSQDPNGALGETQYF.

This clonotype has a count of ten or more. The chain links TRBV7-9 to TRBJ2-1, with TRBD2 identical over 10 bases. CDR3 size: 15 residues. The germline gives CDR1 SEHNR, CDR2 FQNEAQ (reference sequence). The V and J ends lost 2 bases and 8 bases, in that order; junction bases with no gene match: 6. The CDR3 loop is CASSLRPSGGDEQFF. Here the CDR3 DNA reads TGTGCCAGCAGCTTAAGGCCTAGCGGGGGTGATGAGCAGTTCTTC.

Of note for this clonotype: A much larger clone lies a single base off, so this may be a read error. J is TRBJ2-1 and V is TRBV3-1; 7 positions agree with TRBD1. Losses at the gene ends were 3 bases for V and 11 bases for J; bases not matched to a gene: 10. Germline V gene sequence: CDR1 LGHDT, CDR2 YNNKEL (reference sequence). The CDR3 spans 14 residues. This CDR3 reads CASSQSDRQGQQFF. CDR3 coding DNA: TGTGCCAGCAGCCAGTCGGACAGGCAGGGTCAGCAGTTCTTC.

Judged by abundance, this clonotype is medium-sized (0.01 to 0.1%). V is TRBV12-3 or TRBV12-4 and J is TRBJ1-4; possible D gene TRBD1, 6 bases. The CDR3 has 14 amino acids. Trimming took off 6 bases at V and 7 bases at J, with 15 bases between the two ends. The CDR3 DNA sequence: TGTGCCAGCAGAAAGACAGGACAAACTGAAAAACTGTTTTTT. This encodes CASRKTGQTEKLFF.

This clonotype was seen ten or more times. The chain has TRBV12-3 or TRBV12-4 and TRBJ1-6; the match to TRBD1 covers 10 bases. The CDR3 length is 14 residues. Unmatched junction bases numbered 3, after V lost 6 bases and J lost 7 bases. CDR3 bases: TGTGCCAGCAGCAAGGGACAGGGGAATTCACCCCTCCACTTT. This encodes CASSKGQGNSPLHF.

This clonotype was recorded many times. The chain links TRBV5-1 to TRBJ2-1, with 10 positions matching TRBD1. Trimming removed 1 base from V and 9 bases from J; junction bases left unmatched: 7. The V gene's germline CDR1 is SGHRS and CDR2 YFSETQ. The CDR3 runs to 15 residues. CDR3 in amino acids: CASSLQVTGGPEQFF. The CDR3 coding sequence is TGCGCCAGCAGCTTGCAGGTGACAGGGGGCCCTGAGCAGTTCTTC.

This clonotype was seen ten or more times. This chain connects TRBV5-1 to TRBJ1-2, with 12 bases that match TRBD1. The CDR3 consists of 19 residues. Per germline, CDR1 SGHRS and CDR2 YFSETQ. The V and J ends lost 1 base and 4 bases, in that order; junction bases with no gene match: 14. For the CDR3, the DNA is TGCGCCAGCAGCTTGAGGCCGGGACAGGGGGCGCTTGTGTTCTATGGCTACACCTTC. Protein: CASSLRPGQGALVFYGYTF.

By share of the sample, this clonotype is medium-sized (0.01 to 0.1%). The CDR3 DNA reads TGCGCCAGCAGCCAAGATCTAACAGTTCAAGAGACCCAGTACTTC. Encoded protein: CASSQDLTVQETQYF. V and J are TRBV4-3 and TRBJ2-5; D is unclear. V was shortened by 0 bases and J by 2 bases, with 10 bases between the two germline ends. The CDR3 is made up of 15 amino acids. Germline V lookup: CDR1 LGHNA, CDR2 YSLEER.

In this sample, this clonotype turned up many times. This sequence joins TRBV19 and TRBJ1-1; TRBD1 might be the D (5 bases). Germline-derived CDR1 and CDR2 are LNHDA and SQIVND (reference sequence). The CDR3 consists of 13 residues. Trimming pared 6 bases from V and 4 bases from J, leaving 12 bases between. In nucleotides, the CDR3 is TGTGCCAGTAGCCCAGGGCGGGTCACTGAAGCTTTCTTT. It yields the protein CASSPGRVTEAFF.

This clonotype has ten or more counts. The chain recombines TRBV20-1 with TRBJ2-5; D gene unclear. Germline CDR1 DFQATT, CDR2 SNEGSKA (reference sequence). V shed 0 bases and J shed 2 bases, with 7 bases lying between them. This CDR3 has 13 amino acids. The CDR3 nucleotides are TGCAGTGCTAGAGATGTCACACAAGAGACCCAGTACTTC. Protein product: CSARDVTQETQYF.

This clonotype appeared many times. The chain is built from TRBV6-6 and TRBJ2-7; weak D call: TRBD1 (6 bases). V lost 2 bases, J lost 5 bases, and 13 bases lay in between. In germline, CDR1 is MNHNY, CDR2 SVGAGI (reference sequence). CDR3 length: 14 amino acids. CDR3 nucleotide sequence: TGTGCCAGCAGTTACGGAGGCAGGGGCCACGAGCAGTACTTC. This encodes CASSYGGRGHEQYF.

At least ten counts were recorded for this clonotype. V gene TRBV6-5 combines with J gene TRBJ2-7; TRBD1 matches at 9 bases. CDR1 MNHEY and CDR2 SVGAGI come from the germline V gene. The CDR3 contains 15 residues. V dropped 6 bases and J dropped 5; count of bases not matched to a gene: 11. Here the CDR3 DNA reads TGTGCCAGCAGACGTACCGGGACAGGGAGCAACGAGCAGTACTTC. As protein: CASRRTGTGSNEQYF.

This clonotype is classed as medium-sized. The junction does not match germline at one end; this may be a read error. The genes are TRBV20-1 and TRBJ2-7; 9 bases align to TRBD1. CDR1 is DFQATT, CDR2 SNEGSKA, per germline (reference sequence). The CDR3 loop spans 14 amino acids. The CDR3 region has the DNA TGCAGTGCCAGAGGACAGGGGAGCTCCTACGAGCAGTACTTC. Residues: CSARGQGSSYEQYF.

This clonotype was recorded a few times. The CDR3 is CASSYSPASGYTGELFF. The DNA of the CDR3 is TGTGCCAGCAGTTACTCCCCGGCTAGCGGCTACACCGGGGAGCTGTTTTTT. The chain joins TRBV6-5 to TRBJ2-2, with TRBD2 identical over 7 bases. Germline CDR1 is MNHEY and CDR2 is SVGAGI. The CDR3 length is 17 residues. With V trimmed by 0 bases and J by 3 bases, 7 bases remained unmatched.

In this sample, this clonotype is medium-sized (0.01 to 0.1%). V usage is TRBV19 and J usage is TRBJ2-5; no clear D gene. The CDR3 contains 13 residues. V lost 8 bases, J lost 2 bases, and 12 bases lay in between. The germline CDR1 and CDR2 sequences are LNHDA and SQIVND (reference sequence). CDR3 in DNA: TGTGCCAGTGCCGTTGGCCTGCAAGAGACCCAGTACTTC. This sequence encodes CASAVGLQETQYF.

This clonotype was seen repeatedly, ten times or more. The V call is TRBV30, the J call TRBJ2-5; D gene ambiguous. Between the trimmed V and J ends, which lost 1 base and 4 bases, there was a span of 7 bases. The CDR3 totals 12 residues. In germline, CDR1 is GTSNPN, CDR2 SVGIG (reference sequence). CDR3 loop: CAWSGSGETQYF. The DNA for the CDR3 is TGTGCCTGGAGTGGGTCGGGAGAGACCCAGTACTTC.

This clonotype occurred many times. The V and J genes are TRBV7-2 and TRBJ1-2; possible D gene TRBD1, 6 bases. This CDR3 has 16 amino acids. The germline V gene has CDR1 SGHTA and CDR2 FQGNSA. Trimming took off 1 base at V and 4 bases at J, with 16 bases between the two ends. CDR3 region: CASSLVLGGFSYGYTF. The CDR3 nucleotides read TGTGCCAGCAGCTTAGTGTTAGGGGGATTCAGCTATGGCTACACCTTC.

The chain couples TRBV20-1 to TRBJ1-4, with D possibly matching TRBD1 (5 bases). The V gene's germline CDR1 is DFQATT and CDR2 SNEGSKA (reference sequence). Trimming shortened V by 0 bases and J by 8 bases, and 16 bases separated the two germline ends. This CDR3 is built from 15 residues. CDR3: CSARDAGLWGEKLFF. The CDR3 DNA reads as TGCAGTGCTAGAGATGCGGGGCTCTGGGGAGAAAAACTGTTTTTT.

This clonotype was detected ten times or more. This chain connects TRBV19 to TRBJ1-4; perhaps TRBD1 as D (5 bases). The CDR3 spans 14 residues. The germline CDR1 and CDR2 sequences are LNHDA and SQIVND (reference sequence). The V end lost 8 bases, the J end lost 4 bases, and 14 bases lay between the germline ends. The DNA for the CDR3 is TGTGCCAGTTCGGGGGACGGGTTTAATGAAAAACTGTTTTTT. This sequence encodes CASSGDGFNEKLFF.

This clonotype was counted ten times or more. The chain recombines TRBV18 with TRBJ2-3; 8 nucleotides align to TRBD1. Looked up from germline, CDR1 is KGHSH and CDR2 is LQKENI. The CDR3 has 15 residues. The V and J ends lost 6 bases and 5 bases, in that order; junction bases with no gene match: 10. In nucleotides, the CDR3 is TGTGCCAGCTCGCCAGGACAGGGCCTAAGAGATACGCAGTATTTT. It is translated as CASSPGQGLRDTQYF.

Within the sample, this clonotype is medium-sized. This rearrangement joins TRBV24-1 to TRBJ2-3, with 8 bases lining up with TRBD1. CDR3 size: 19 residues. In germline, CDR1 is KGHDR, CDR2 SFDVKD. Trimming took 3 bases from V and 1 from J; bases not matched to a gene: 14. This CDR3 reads CATSDALWTGQEGTDTQYF. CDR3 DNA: TGTGCCACCAGTGATGCACTTTGGACAGGGCAGGAGGGCACAGATACGCAGTATTTT.

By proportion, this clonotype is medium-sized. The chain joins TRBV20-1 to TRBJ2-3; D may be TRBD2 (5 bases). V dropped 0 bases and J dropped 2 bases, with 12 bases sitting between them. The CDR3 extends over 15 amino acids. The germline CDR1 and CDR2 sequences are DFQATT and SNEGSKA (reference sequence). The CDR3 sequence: CSARDTRVNTDTQYF. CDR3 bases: TGCAGTGCTAGAGATACGCGGGTAAACACAGATACGCAGTATTTT.

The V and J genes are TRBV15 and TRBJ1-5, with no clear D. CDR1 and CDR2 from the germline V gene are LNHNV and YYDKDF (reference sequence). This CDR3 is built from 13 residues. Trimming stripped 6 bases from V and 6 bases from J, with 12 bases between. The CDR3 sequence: CATSTTRVQPQHF. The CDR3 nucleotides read TGTGCCACCAGTACGACCAGAGTTCAGCCCCAGCATTTT.

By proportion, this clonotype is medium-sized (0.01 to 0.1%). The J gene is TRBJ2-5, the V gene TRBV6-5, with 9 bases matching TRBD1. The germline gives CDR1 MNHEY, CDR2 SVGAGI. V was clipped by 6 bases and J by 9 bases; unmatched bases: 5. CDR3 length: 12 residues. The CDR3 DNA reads TGTGCCAGCAGCCGGACAGGGGAGGCCCAGTACTTC. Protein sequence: CASSRTGEAQYF.